These T cell receptor beta chains were read from a single sample in a study of technical replicates of blood from a handful of donors. Sequencing used immunoSEQ multiplex PCR; TCRdb keeps in-frame clones, though not all of them. The profile shows about 80,000 clones, roughly 98% of them singletons. The material sequenced was T cells isolated from PBMCs. The receptors stem from a human donor in good health. The CDR3 runs from the conserved cysteine through the conserved F or W. Each record gives: V gene, clone size, J gene, D gene, CDR3 DNA, CDR3 protein. A D gene is named only where the DNA matches it firmly. Size is stated for part of the rows, as once, few or many counts, or as a class when the clone is expanded.

v_call: TRBV4-1
clone_size: -
j_call: TRBJ2-2
d_call: -
cdr3_nt: TGCGCCAGCAGCCAAGACAGCACCGGGGAGCTGTTTTTT
cdr3_aa: CASSQDSTGELFF

v_call: TRBV5-1
clone_size: -
j_call: TRBJ2-1
d_call: TRBD2
cdr3_nt: TGCGCCAGCAGCTTGGCCCCACTAGCGGGCTCCTACAATGAGCAGTTCTTC
cdr3_aa: CASSLAPLAGSYNEQFF

v_call: TRBV5-1
clone_size: -
j_call: TRBJ2-1
d_call: TRBD2
cdr3_nt: TGCGCCAGCAGCAAACTACTAGCGGGGGTATCAGGCGATGAGCAGTTCTTC
cdr3_aa: CASSKLLAGVSGDEQFF

v_call: TRBV9
clone_size: -
j_call: TRBJ2-7
d_call: -
cdr3_nt: TGTGCCAGCAGCGTAGAGGTAGCGCCAAGCTCCTACGAGCAGTACTTC
cdr3_aa: CASSVEVAPSSYEQYF

v_call: TRBV6-5
clone_size: -
j_call: TRBJ1-2
d_call: -
cdr3_nt: TGTGCCAGCAGTACTCAAGGGGGGGTAAACTATGGCTACACCTTC
cdr3_aa: CASSTQGGVNYGYTF

v_call: TRBV7-3
clone_size: -
j_call: TRBJ1-1
d_call: -
cdr3_nt: TGTGCCAGCAGCGCTAGAATAGACACTGAAGCTTTCTTT
cdr3_aa: CASSARIDTEAFF

v_call: TRBV9
clone_size: -
j_call: TRBJ2-7
d_call: -
cdr3_nt: TGTGCCAGCAGCGTAGCGGAGGGCGACTACGAGCAGTACTTC
cdr3_aa: CASSVAEGDYEQYF

v_call: TRBV27
clone_size: once
j_call: TRBJ2-7
d_call: TRBD2
cdr3_nt: TGTGCCAGCAGTTTAGCGGGAGGGGTCTACGAGCAGTACTTC
cdr3_aa: CASSLAGGVYEQYF

v_call: TRBV6-1
clone_size: -
j_call: TRBJ2-7
d_call: TRBD2
cdr3_nt: TGTGCCAGCAGCATACTAGCGGGAGGGCCCTACGAGCAGTACTTC
cdr3_aa: CASSILAGGPYEQYF

v_call: TRBV19
clone_size: -
j_call: TRBJ2-3
d_call: TRBD2
cdr3_nt: TGTGCCAGTAGTACAAACACGGGTGGGGGACTAGCGGACCATACGCAGTATTTT
cdr3_aa: CASSTNTGGGLADHTQYF

v_call: TRBV7-3
clone_size: -
j_call: TRBJ1-6
d_call: TRBD1
cdr3_nt: TGTGCCAGCAGCCAGACAGGGTCTTCGGATTCACCCCTCCACTTT
cdr3_aa: CASSQTGSSDSPLHF

v_call: TRBV10-3
clone_size: once
j_call: TRBJ2-7
d_call: TRBD1
cdr3_nt: TGTGCCGCCGGGACAGAAGTCTACGAGCAGTACTTC
cdr3_aa: CAAGTEVYEQYF

v_call: TRBV9
clone_size: -
j_call: TRBJ1-5
d_call: TRBD1
cdr3_nt: TGTGCCAGCAGCGTAGGACAGGGGAGTAATCAGCCCCAGCATTTT
cdr3_aa: CASSVGQGSNQPQHF

v_call: TRBV27
clone_size: -
j_call: TRBJ2-7
d_call: TRBD2
cdr3_nt: TGTGCCAGCAATCCGTTGTCTAGCGGGGGCGAGCAGTACTTC
cdr3_aa: CASNPLSSGGEQYF

v_call: TRBV27
clone_size: -
j_call: TRBJ2-3
d_call: TRBD2
cdr3_nt: TGTGCCAGCAGTCTAATGGCGGGAGGGCCGACAGATACGCAGTATTTT
cdr3_aa: CASSLMAGGPTDTQYF

v_call: TRBV10-1
clone_size: -
j_call: TRBJ1-4
d_call: -
cdr3_nt: TGCGCCAGCAGTGACGGACCCACAGCGGCTAATGAAAAACTGTTTTTT
cdr3_aa: CASSDGPTAANEKLFF

v_call: TRBV19
clone_size: -
j_call: TRBJ1-5
d_call: TRBD1
cdr3_nt: TGTGCCAGTAGTGCACCGGGACAGGAGGCTCATCAGCCCCAGCATTTT
cdr3_aa: CASSAPGQEAHQPQHF

v_call: TRBV6-5
clone_size: -
j_call: TRBJ1-2
d_call: TRBD1
cdr3_nt: TGTGCCAGCAGCCACCGACAGGGGTCGAGCTATGGCTACACCTTC
cdr3_aa: CASSHRQGSSYGYTF

v_call: TRBV2
clone_size: -
j_call: TRBJ2-7
d_call: -
cdr3_nt: TGTGCCAGCAGTGTAGGGGCAGGGTTCGAGCAGTACTTC
cdr3_aa: CASSVGAGFEQYF

v_call: TRBV11-2
clone_size: -
j_call: TRBJ2-1
d_call: TRBD2
cdr3_nt: TGTGCCAGCAGGCTAGCGGGAGGGCCGTTGGATGAGCAGTTCTTC
cdr3_aa: CASRLAGGPLDEQFF

v_call: TRBV5-6
clone_size: -
j_call: TRBJ2-1
d_call: -
cdr3_nt: TGTGCCAGCAGCTACCGGATGGTCGGGTCCAATGAGCAGTTCTTC
cdr3_aa: CASSYRMVGSNEQFF

v_call: TRBV10-1
clone_size: -
j_call: TRBJ1-1
d_call: -
cdr3_nt: TGCGCCAGCAGTGACATCAGGTACACTGAAGCTTTCTTT
cdr3_aa: CASSDIRYTEAFF

v_call: TRBV10-3
clone_size: -
j_call: TRBJ1-2
d_call: -
cdr3_nt: TGTGCCATCAGTGAGCGGGGGGGGGAAATCTATGGCTACACCTTC
cdr3_aa: CAISERGGEIYGYTF

v_call: TRBV29-1
clone_size: -
j_call: TRBJ1-1
d_call: TRBD1
cdr3_nt: TGCAGCGTTGAAGGGGGACAGGGGTACACTGAAGCTTTCTTT
cdr3_aa: CSVEGGQGYTEAFF

v_call: TRBV18
clone_size: -
j_call: TRBJ1-2
d_call: -
cdr3_nt: TGTGCCAGCTCACCACCTAGTGTATCAGGCGACTATGGCTACACCTTC
cdr3_aa: CASSPPSVSGDYGYTF

v_call: TRBV29-1
clone_size: -
j_call: TRBJ2-1
d_call: -
cdr3_nt: TGCAGCGCCCGACTTCCCTCCTACAATGAGCAGTTCTTC
cdr3_aa: CSARLPSYNEQFF

v_call: TRBV4-1
clone_size: -
j_call: TRBJ1-5
d_call: -
cdr3_nt: TGCGCCAGCAGCCAAGATCTCTATCAGCCCCAGCATTTT
cdr3_aa: CASSQDLYQPQHF

v_call: TRBV10-1
clone_size: -
j_call: TRBJ1-1
d_call: TRBD1
cdr3_nt: TGCGCCAGCAGTGCTACAGGGGAGAACACTGAAGCTTTCTTT
cdr3_aa: CASSATGENTEAFF

v_call: TRBV14
clone_size: once
j_call: TRBJ1-1
d_call: -
cdr3_nt: TGTGCCAGCAGCTTACTTCTGAACACTGAAGCTTTCTTT
cdr3_aa: CASSLLLNTEAFF

v_call: TRBV30
clone_size: once
j_call: TRBJ1-2
d_call: -
cdr3_nt: TGTGCCTGGAGTCCAGGGAGGTATGGCTACACCTTC
cdr3_aa: CAWSPGRYGYTF

v_call: TRBV28
clone_size: -
j_call: TRBJ2-7
d_call: TRBD2
cdr3_nt: TGTGCCAGCAGTTTAGCGGGAGCAAACTACGAGCAGTACTTC
cdr3_aa: CASSLAGANYEQYF

v_call: TRBV20-1
clone_size: -
j_call: TRBJ1-1
d_call: TRBD1
cdr3_nt: TGCAGTGCTCGGGACAGGGCCCAAGCTTTCTTT
cdr3_aa: CSARDRAQAFF

v_call: TRBV5-8
clone_size: -
j_call: TRBJ1-1
d_call: -
cdr3_nt: TGTGCCAGCAGCTTGTTCTTTCGTTCGGCTGAAGCTTTCTTT
cdr3_aa: CASSLFFRSAEAFF

v_call: TRBV5-1
clone_size: -
j_call: TRBJ2-7
d_call: TRBD2
cdr3_nt: TGCGCCAGCAGCCCGGGGGGCTACGAGCAGTACTTC
cdr3_aa: CASSPGGYEQYF

v_call: TRBV28
clone_size: once
j_call: TRBJ2-7
d_call: TRBD2
cdr3_nt: TGTGCCAGCAGTCCCCGGACTAGAGACTACGAGCAGTACTTC
cdr3_aa: CASSPRTRDYEQYF

v_call: TRBV7-6
clone_size: -
j_call: TRBJ2-2
d_call: TRBD2
cdr3_nt: TGTGCCAGCAGCTTAATTGGCGGGGGGCTAACCCCCGGGGAGCTGTTTTTT
cdr3_aa: CASSLIGGGLTPGELFF

v_call: TRBV2
clone_size: once
j_call: TRBJ1-1
d_call: -
cdr3_nt: TGTGCCAGAAAAACAGGACTATACACTGAAGCTTTCTTT
cdr3_aa: CARKTGLYTEAFF

v_call: TRBV5-6
clone_size: -
j_call: TRBJ1-2
d_call: -
cdr3_nt: TGTGCCAGCAGCTTTGGGGGCGGCTACACCTTC
cdr3_aa: CASSFGGGYTF

v_call: TRBV10-3
clone_size: -
j_call: TRBJ2-6
d_call: -
cdr3_nt: TGTGCCATCGGGAGCCCATCTGGGGCCAACGTCCTGACTTTC
cdr3_aa: CAIGSPSGANVLTF

v_call: TRBV7-6
clone_size: once
j_call: TRBJ2-3
d_call: TRBD2
cdr3_nt: TGTGCCAGCAGCTTAGGGGCGGGGGTTATGGATACGCAGTATTTT
cdr3_aa: CASSLGAGVMDTQYF

v_call: TRBV28
clone_size: -
j_call: TRBJ2-3
d_call: -
cdr3_nt: TGTGCCAGCAGTTTGGGGTCTTGGCCGGGAGGCACAGATACGCAGTATTTT
cdr3_aa: CASSLGSWPGGTDTQYF

v_call: TRBV4-1
clone_size: once
j_call: TRBJ2-1
d_call: TRBD2
cdr3_nt: TGCGCCAGCGCCCCGGGGAGTCTAGCGGATTACAATGAGCAGTTCTTC
cdr3_aa: CASAPGSLADYNEQFF

v_call: TRBV30
clone_size: -
j_call: TRBJ2-2
d_call: TRBD1
cdr3_nt: TGTGCCTGGACCGGACAGGGGATCGCCGGGGAGCTGTTTTTT
cdr3_aa: CAWTGQGIAGELFF

v_call: TRBV12-5
clone_size: -
j_call: TRBJ2-2
d_call: TRBD2
cdr3_nt: TGTGCTAGTGGTTTGGCCGGGACTAGCGGGGGATCGGTCGGGGAGCTGTTTTTT
cdr3_aa: CASGLAGTSGGSVGELFF

v_call: TRBV14
clone_size: -
j_call: TRBJ2-7
d_call: -
cdr3_nt: TGTGCCAGCAGCCAAAGGGGCTACGAGCAGTACTTC
cdr3_aa: CASSQRGYEQYF

v_call: TRBV25-1
clone_size: -
j_call: TRBJ2-1
d_call: -
cdr3_nt: TGTGCCAGCAGTGAATATCAACAGCATAACAATGAGCAGTTCTTC
cdr3_aa: CASSEYQQHNNEQFF

v_call: TRBV11-2
clone_size: -
j_call: TRBJ2-7
d_call: -
cdr3_nt: TGTGCCAGCAGCTCGGGATCAGGTTTCCATCCATACTTC
cdr3_aa: CASSSGSGFHPYF

v_call: TRBV7-6
clone_size: -
j_call: TRBJ2-7
d_call: TRBD1
cdr3_nt: TGTGCCAGCAGCTTAGAAACAGGGGCCAGCTACGAGCAGTACTTC
cdr3_aa: CASSLETGASYEQYF

v_call: TRBV21-1
clone_size: -
j_call: TRBJ2-2
d_call: -
cdr3_nt: TGTGCCAGCAGCAACCCCAGGACAGGGGGCCGGGCCGGGGAGCTGTTTTTT
cdr3_aa: CASSNPRTGGRAGELFF